Below are 2 T cell receptor beta chains sequenced from a single sample in a study of shared clonotypes between healthy human individuals (dated by TCRdb to between 2020 and 2021). CD8 naive samples consisted of CD45RO-negative cells that were positively selected for CCR7, yielding a CD45RA+CCR7+ population without TemRA cells. Library method: the immunoSEQ multiplex PCR assay. TCRdb obtained this table from immuneACCESS and retained in-frame rearrangements with V and J assigned. These tables miss some clones; where compared with another copy, unresolved V genes account for less than half of the shortfall, and the remainder is unexplained. The sample table lists about 1,900,000 clones, roughly 95% of them with a count of one. Around 1.2% of the sample goes to the ten largest clones. Source material: naive CD8+ T cells sorted from blood. This specimen's cell subset or site label, interpreted: CD45RA+CCR7+. Receptors originate from a man between 18 and 29 years old in good health.

The chain carries TRBV4-2 and TRBJ2-1; a weak D match, TRBD2 (5 bases). Germline lookup yields CDR1 LGHNA and CDR2 YNFKEQ. CDR3 size: 15 residues. V lost 0 bases, J lost 10 bases, and 16 bases lay in between. In DNA form, the CDR3 reads TGTGCCAGCAGCCAAGAGCGGGTGGGCTATACCGAGCAGTTCTTC. It codes for CASSQERVGYTEQFF.

This chain uses TRBV12-5 with TRBJ2-3; possible D gene TRBD1, 6 bases. Looked up from germline, CDR1 is LGHNT and CDR2 is FRNRAP. The CDR3 is made up of 14 amino acids. The V end lost 1 base, the J end lost 4 bases, and 9 bases lay between the germline ends. As DNA, the CDR3 is TGTGCTAGTGGTTTGGGGGGGCCGGCAGATACGCAGTATTTT. As protein: CASGLGGPADTQYF.